The TCR beta chain described here comes from a study of cytomegalovirus exposure and HLA in healthy donors. The CDR3 is 15 amino acids. J gave up 6 bases and V 5 bases, and 9 bases lay outside the gene matches. Germline V CDR1 and CDR2: MNHNY, SVGAGI (reference sequence). The PCR used 60 Vbeta and 13 Jbeta primers. As originally analysed: Roughly 11 million shared chains were among the roughly 80 million unique TCR beta chains that a later analysis counted. Generated by immunoSEQ multiplex PCR, the TCRdb table keeps only in-frame clones and is missing some. That table is the source of V, J and clone size, and D and trimming were worked out from the DNA. The table lists approximately 110,000 clones.

The V gene is TRBV6-6, the J gene TRBJ1-2; 10 bases fit TRBD1. Sequencing used PBMCs. This receptor was taken from a man aged 50-60 years in good health and CMV-seronegative. This chain's CDR3 is CASSLRDRGENGYTF. In nucleotides, the CDR3 is TGTGCCAGCAGTCTCCGGGACAGGGGAGAAAATGGCTACACCTTC.